Presented here are 22 T cell receptor beta chains from one specimen sequenced in a study. From the RT-PCR reads, TCRdb called clonotypes with MiXCR, one entry per CDR3 protein. The profile covers almost 700,000 distinct CDR3 sequences, with more than 13% appearing a single time and 3.6% taken by the ten largest. The sample taken for sequencing was memory CD4+ T cells from blood. All receptors derive from a female donor in good health, serving as a healthy control.

The genes are TRBV5-1 and TRBJ2-7; D remains ambiguous. Germline V gene lookup returns CDR1 SGHRS and CDR2 YFSETQ. Trimming left V 4 bases short and J 1 base short, with 9 bases between. The CDR3 runs 13 residues. CDR3 in amino acids: CASSQVNSYEQYF. In nucleotides, the CDR3 is TGCGCCAGCAGCCAAGTGAATTCCTACGAGCAGTACTTC. The full variable domain, with the rest looked up from reference TRBV5-1 and TRBJ2-7, is KAGVTQTPRYLIKTRGQQVTLSCSPISGHRSVSWYQQTPGQGLQFLFEYFSETQRNKGNFPGRFSGRQFSNSRSEMNVSTLELGDSALYLCASSQVNSYEQYFGPGTRLTVT.

The chain links TRBV5-1 to TRBJ2-2; 7 bases match TRBD2. J was trimmed by 5 bases and V by 9 bases; bases with no gene match: 10. Germline-derived CDR1 and CDR2 are SGHRS and YFSETQ. The CDR3 has 14 residues. The CDR3 DNA reads as TGCGCCACCTCTGCGGGAGTAGGTACCGGGGAGCTGTTTTTT. This sequence encodes CATSAGVGTGELFF. Using reference TRBV5-1 and TRBJ2-2 for the parts outside the CDR3, the full variable domain is KAGVTQTPRYLIKTRGQQVTLSCSPISGHRSVSWYQQTPGQGLQFLFEYFSETQRNKGNFPGRFSGRQFSNSRSEMNVSTLELGDSALYLCATSAGVGTGELFFGEGSRLTVL.

This clonotype was seen more than once but under ten times. The chain recombines TRBV24-1 with TRBJ2-6; D assignment may be TRBD1 or TRBD2 (5 bases each). Trimming took 3 bases from V and 0 from J, leaving 17 bases between them. The germline V gene has CDR1 KGHDR and CDR2 SFDVKD. The CDR3 contains 19 residues. CDR3 loop: CATSDRFTGPSSGANVLTF. The CDR3 DNA sequence: TGTGCCACCAGTGATCGGTTTACGGGACCCAGCTCTGGGGCCAACGTCCTGACTTTC.

This clonotype was seen a few times. The V call is TRBV9, the J call TRBJ2-1; TRBD2 matches at 11 bases. The junction had 9 bases not matched to a gene; V was cut back by 0 bases and J by 7 bases. The germline CDR1 and CDR2 sequences are SGDLS and YYNGEE. CDR3 length: 17 amino acids. Here the CDR3 DNA reads TGTGCCAGCAGCGTAGGGACTAGCGGGTCTCTCAGGAATGAGCAGTTCTTC. Protein sequence: CASSVGTSGSLRNEQFF. The variable domain in full, with the rest retrieved from reference TRBV9 and TRBJ2-1, is DSGVTQTPKHLITATGQRVTLRCSPRSGDLSVYWYQQSLDQGLQFLIQYYNGEERAKGNILERFSAQQFPDLHSELNLSSLELGDSALYFCASSVGTSGSLRNEQFFGPGTRLTVL.

The chain has TRBV20-1 and TRBJ2-1, with TRBD2 matching over 14 bases. The trim removed 6 bases at V and 7 bases at J, leaving 11 bases unmatched. This CDR3 spans 16 amino acids. Germline assignment: CDR1 DFQATT and CDR2 SNEGSKA (reference sequence). The CDR3 loop is CSARLAGGPGLNEQFF. The CDR3 nucleotides are TGCAGTGCCAGACTAGCGGGGGGGCCGGGTCTAAATGAGCAGTTCTTC.

At least ten counts were recorded for this clonotype. The chain joins TRBV12-3 or TRBV12-4 to TRBJ2-2; D is perhaps TRBD1 (6 bases). Between the trimmed V and J ends, which lost 6 bases and 4 bases, there was a span of 12 bases. This CDR3 is built from 14 residues. The CDR3 region has the DNA TGTGCCAGCAGGATAGGGGGTAGCACCGGGGAGCTGTTTTTT. Protein: CASRIGGSTGELFF.

The V and J genes are TRBV20-1 and TRBJ1-6; D is undetermined. Germline lookup yields CDR1 DFQATT and CDR2 SNEGSKA (reference sequence). The V and J ends lost 3 bases and 6 bases respectively, with 21 bases between them. The CDR3 sequence is 17 residues long. The CDR3 spells CSARDPLRAAFNSPLHF. The CDR3 nucleotides read TGCAGTGCTAGGGACCCGTTAAGGGCCGCCTTTAATTCACCCCTCCACTTT.

The chain recombines TRBV20-1 with TRBJ2-4; D call uncertain. The V and J ends lost 0 bases and 8 bases respectively, with 17 bases between them. This CDR3 has 15 amino acids. The V gene's germline CDR1 is DFQATT and CDR2 SNEGSKA (reference sequence). The CDR3 here is CSARDSARTTDIQYF. Here the CDR3 DNA reads TGCAGTGCTAGAGATTCGGCCAGGACCACGGACATTCAGTACTTC.

This chain joins TRBV10-3 and TRBJ2-1; D gene uncertain. The germline V gene has CDR1 ENHRY and CDR2 SYGVKD. This CDR3 is 12 amino acids long. Trimming left V 5 bases short and J 7 bases short, with 9 bases between. Here the CDR3 DNA reads TGTGCCATCAGTCCGAATGGGAATGAGCAGTTCTTC. Translated, it gives CAISPNGNEQFF.

This clonotype has just a few counts. The chain is built from TRBV6-1 and TRBJ2-7, with TRBD2 matching over 10 bases. The CDR3 covers 13 residues. Germline lookup yields CDR1 MNHNS and CDR2 SASEGT. The CDR3 sequence is CASTPQGNPGLAV. As DNA, the CDR3 is TGTGCCAGCACGCCCCAGGGTAATCCGGGACTAGCGGTC.

The chain is built from TRBV20-1 and TRBJ1-2; 8 nucleotides agree with TRBD1. Looked up from germline, CDR1 is DFQATT and CDR2 is SNEGSKA (reference sequence). The CDR3 length is 15 residues. Trimming removed 6 bases from V and 1 base from J; junction bases left unmatched: 10. The DNA for the CDR3 is TGCAGTGCCACGTATCCGGGACAGGTTAACTATGGCTACACCTTC. Encoded protein: CSATYPGQVNYGYTF.

In its sample, this clonotype was seen many times. The chain employs TRBV6-5 and TRBJ1-1; 7 bases match TRBD1. J was trimmed by 1 base and V by 4 bases; bases with no gene match: 15. The germline CDR1 and CDR2 sequences are MNHEY and SVGAGI. This CDR3 is 18 amino acids long. This chain's CDR3 is CASSSRGQHLLTNTEAFF. The CDR3 region has the DNA TGTGCCAGCAGTTCTCGGGGACAGCACCTTCTCACGAACACTGAAGCTTTCTTT.

The chain is built from TRBV5-6 and TRBJ2-5; D is unresolved. Germline CDR1 is SGHDT and CDR2 is YYEEEE. The germline V and J ends were trimmed by 1 base and 5 bases, with 9 bases remaining between them. The CDR3 spans 13 residues. CDR3 nucleotide sequence: TGTGCCAGCAGCTTGTACGGGTGGGAGACCCAGTACTTC. Protein sequence: CASSLYGWETQYF.

The chain combines TRBV5-6 with TRBJ1-2, with a weak D call TRBD1 (5 bases). V was shortened by 1 base and J by 3 bases, with 10 bases between the two germline ends. This CDR3 comprises 14 residues. The germline V gene encodes CDR1 SGHDT and CDR2 YYEEEE. CDR3 bases: TGTGCCAGCAGCTTGTTTTCGGGGGACTATGGCTACACCTTC. Translating it yields CASSLFSGDYGYTF.

On this clonotype itself: An end of the junction does not agree with germline; a read error may underlie this. This rearrangement joins TRBV10-3 to TRBJ2-4, with D perhaps TRBD2 (6 bases). CDR3 length equals 13 residues. In germline, CDR1 is ENHRY, CDR2 SYGVKD. The CDR3 DNA sequence: TGCAAGAACGGAGGGGTAGGCAAAAACATTCAGTACTTC. This translates into CKNGGVGKNIQYF.

There are a few counts of this clonotype. CDR3: CASSLRAPVNEKLFF. The CDR3 nucleotides are TGTGCCAGCAGCTTACGGGCCCCCGTTAATGAAAAACTGTTTTTT. This chain connects TRBV5-5 to TRBJ1-4; the D is unclear. Trimming cost V 2 bases and J 4 bases, with 12 bases left between them. The V gene's germline CDR1 is SGHKS and CDR2 YYEKEE (reference sequence). This CDR3 is built from 15 residues.

The V and J genes are TRBV6-1 and TRBJ2-2, with 10 nucleotides matching TRBD1. The CDR3 loop spans 15 amino acids. Unmatched junction bases numbered 10, after V lost 10 bases and J lost 5 bases. CDR1 is MNHNS, CDR2 SASEGT, per germline. The CDR3: CATDRGLSGTGELFF. The CDR3 nucleotides are TGTGCCACAGACAGGGGGCTCAGCGGGACCGGGGAGCTGTTTTTT.

This clonotype was seen a few times. The chain joins TRBV6-6 to TRBJ2-1; 8 bases line up with TRBD1. The V gene end was trimmed by 2 bases and the J gene end by 6 bases; junction bases not matched to a gene: 6. The length of the CDR3 is 15 residues. Per germline, CDR1 MNHNY and CDR2 SVGAGI (reference sequence). CDR3 DNA: TGTGCCAGCAGTTACGCCAGGGGGCTATCCAATGAGCAGTTCTTC. The encoded protein is CASSYARGLSNEQFF.

This clonotype was seen repeatedly, ten times or more. The genes are TRBV20-1 and TRBJ2-5; the match to TRBD1 covers 7 bases. CDR1 is DFQATT, CDR2 SNEGSKA, per germline (reference sequence). The CDR3 extends over 13 amino acids. V lost 5 bases and J lost 4; bases outside the gene matches: 7. CDR3 sequence reads: CSAERAGGETQYF. The CDR3 DNA is TGCAGTGCTGAGAGGGCAGGGGGAGAGACCCAGTACTTC.

This clonotype was seen a few times. V usage is TRBV12-3 or TRBV12-4 and J usage is TRBJ2-5; 7 bases are a match to TRBD1. After removal of 6 bases from V and 4 bases from J, the junction contained 8 bases not matched to a gene. The CDR3 covers 14 residues. CDR3: CASSSTGPGETQYF. The CDR3, as DNA: TGTGCCAGCAGCTCGACAGGGCCAGGAGAGACCCAGTACTTC.

This sequence joins TRBV20-1 and TRBJ2-3; possible D gene TRBD2, 6 bases. The CDR3 runs to 16 residues. Trimming stripped 2 bases from V and 4 bases from J, with 19 bases between. Germline CDR1 reads DFQATT; CDR2 reads SNEGSKA (reference sequence). CDR3 sequence (DNA): TGCAGTGCTAGACGCGGGGTAGGGGAGCCCGCAGATACGCAGTATTTT. Translation: CSARRGVGEPADTQYF.

This clonotype was seen a handful of times. J is TRBJ2-7 and V is TRBV6-5, with TRBD1 matching 8 bases. Germline V gives CDR1 MNHEY, CDR2 SVGAGI. The CDR3 is 16 amino acids. The J segment lost 3 bases and the V segment lost 2 bases, leaving 9 bases of the junction unmatched. Here the CDR3 reads CASSYAGRGRVYEQYF. In DNA form, the CDR3 reads TGTGCCAGCAGTTACGCCGGCAGGGGGCGAGTCTACGAGCAGTACTTC.